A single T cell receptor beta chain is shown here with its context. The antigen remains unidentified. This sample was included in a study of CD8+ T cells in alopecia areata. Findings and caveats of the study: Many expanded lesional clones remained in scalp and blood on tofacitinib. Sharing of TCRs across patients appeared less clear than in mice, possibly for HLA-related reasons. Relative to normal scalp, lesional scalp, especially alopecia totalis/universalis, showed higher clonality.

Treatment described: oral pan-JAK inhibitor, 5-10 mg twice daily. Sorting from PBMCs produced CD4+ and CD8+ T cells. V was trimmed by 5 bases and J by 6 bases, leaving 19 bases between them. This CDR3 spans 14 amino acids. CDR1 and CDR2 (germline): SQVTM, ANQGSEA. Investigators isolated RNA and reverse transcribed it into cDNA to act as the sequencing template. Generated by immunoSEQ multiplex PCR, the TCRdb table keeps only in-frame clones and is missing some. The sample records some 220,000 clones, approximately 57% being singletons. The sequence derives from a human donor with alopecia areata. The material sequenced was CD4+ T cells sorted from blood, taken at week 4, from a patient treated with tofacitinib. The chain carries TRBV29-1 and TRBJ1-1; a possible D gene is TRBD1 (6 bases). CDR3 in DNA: TGCAGCGTTAACGCTTTGTTAGCAGGGGCTGAAGCTTTCTTT. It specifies CSVNALLAGAEAFF.